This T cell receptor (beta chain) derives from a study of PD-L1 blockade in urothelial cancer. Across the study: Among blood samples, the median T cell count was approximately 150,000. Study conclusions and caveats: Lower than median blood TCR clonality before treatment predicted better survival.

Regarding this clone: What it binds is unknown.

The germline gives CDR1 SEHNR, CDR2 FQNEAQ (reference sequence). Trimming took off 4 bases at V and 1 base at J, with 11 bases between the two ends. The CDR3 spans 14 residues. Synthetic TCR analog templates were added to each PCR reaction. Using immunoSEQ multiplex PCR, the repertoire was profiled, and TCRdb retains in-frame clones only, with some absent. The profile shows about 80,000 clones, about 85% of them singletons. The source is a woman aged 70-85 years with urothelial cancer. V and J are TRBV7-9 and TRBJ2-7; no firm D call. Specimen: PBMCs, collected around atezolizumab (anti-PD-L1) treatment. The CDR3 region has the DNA TGTGCCAGCAGCTCCCGACTCAAATCCTACGAGCAGTACTTC. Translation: CASSSRLKSYEQYF.